A selection of T cell receptor beta chains follows, all from one sample in a study of shared clonotypes between healthy human individuals. The data were produced by immunoSEQ multiplex PCR, yet TCRdb's version contains in-frame clones alone and is incomplete. The sample records about 1 million clones, around 74% being singletons. The sequenced sample consisted of memory CD4+ T cells sorted from blood. These receptors were obtained from a man between 18 and 35 years old in good health. Each CDR3 is given with its conserved first and last residue.

V: TRBV6-6; CDR3: CASSILGSGGQFF
V: TRBV7-2; CDR3: CASSPSLGSWETQYF
V: TRBV5-1; CDR3: CASSSKLATRTDTQYF
V: TRBV30; CDR3: CAWSSNDEQYF
V: TRBV5-6; CDR3: CASTDRGFSYTF
V: TRBV28; CDR3: CASSLVGYSNQPQHF
V: TRBV25-1; CDR3: CASSETGTGRNEKLFF
V: TRBV11-2; CDR3: CASSLETGPYEQYF
V: TRBV2; CDR3: CASSLGTGAPLHF
V: TRBV6-6; CDR3: CASSSGTEVGSTEAFF
V: TRBV9; CDR3: CASSARDFGGSEQYF
V: TRBV4-2; CDR3: CASSQGAMLATDTQYF
V: TRBV4-1; CDR3: CASSQDLFRQGHQPQHF
V: TRBV6-6; CDR3: CASSYGRGGTDTQYF
V: TRBV4-1; CDR3: CASSHGGGPLGSGANVLTF
V: TRBV19; CDR3: CASSGGANEKLFF
V: TRBV18; CDR3: CASSPGQGGGYTF